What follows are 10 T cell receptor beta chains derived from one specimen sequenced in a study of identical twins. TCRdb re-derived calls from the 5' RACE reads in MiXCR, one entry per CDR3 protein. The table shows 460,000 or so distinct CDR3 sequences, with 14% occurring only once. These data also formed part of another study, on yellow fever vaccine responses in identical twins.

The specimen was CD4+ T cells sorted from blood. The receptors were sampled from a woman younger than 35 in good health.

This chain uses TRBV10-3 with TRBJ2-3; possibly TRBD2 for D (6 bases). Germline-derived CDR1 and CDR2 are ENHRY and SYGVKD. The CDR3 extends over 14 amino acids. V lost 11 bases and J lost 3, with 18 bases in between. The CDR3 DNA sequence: TGTGCCGCCACTGCGGGGAGCATTACAGATACGCAGTATTTT. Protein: CAATAGSITDTQYF.

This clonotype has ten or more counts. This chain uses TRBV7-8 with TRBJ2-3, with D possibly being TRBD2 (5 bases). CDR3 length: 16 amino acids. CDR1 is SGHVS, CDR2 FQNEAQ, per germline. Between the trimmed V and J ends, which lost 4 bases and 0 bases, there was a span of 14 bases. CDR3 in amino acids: CASSYIGKRSTDTQYF. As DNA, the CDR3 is TGTGCCAGCAGCTACATAGGGAAGCGGAGCACAGATACGCAGTATTTT.

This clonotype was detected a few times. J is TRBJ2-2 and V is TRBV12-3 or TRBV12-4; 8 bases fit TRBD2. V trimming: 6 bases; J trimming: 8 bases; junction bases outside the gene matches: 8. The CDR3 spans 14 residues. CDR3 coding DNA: TGTGCCAGCAGGTCGGGGGGGCTCTCTGGGGAGCTGTTTTTT. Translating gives CASRSGGLSGELFF.

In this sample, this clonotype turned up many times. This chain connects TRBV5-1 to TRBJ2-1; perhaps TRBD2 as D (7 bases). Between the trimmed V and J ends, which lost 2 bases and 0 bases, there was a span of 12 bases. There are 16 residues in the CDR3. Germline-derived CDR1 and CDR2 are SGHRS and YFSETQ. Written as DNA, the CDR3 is TGCGCCAGCAGCTTTGGGGGGGGCCTCTCCTACAATGAGCAGTTCTTC. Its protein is CASSFGGGLSYNEQFF.

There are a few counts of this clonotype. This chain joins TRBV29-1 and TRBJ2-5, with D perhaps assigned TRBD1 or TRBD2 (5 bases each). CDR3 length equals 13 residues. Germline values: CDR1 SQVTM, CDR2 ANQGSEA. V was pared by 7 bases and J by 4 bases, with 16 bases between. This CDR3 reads CSAEDHGGETQYF. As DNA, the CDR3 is TGCAGCGCCGAAGACCATGGGGGAGAGACCCAGTACTTC.

The CDR3, as DNA: TGTGCCGGACGAAAGCGGGGAGGCGATGAGCAGTTCTTC. It codes for CAGRKRGGDEQFF. This chain connects TRBV30 to TRBJ2-1, with TRBD2 matching 7 bases. The V gene end was trimmed by 8 bases and the J gene end by 8 bases; junction bases not matched to a gene: 12. The CDR3 is made up of 13 amino acids. The V gene's germline CDR1 is GTSNPN and CDR2 SVGIG (reference sequence). Combining the CDR3 with reference TRBV30 and TRBJ2-1 gives the whole variable domain SQTIHQWPATLVQPVGSPLSLECTVEGTSNPNLYWYRQAAGRGLQLLFYSVGIGQISSEVPQNLSASRPQDRQFILSSKKLLLSDSGFYLCAGRKRGGDEQFFGPGTRLTVL.

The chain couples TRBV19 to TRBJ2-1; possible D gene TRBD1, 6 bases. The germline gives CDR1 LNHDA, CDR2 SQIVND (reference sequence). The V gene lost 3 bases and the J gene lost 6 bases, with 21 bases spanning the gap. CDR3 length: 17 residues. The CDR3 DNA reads TGTGCCAGTAGTATCCTGACTATTTCCGGGACACCCAATGAGCAGTTCTTC. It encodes CASSILTISGTPNEQFF.

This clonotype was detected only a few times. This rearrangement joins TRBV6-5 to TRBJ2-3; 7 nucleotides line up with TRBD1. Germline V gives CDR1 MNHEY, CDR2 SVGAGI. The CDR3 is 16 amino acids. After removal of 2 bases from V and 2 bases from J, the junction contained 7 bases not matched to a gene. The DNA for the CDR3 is TGTGCCAGCAGTTACGGCCCAGGGGGAAACACAGATACGCAGTATTTT. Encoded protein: CASSYGPGGNTDTQYF.

The CDR3 DNA reads TGTGCCAGCAGTTACGAGGTTGGAGCCGGGATGACGAACACCGGGGAGCTGTTTTTT. Residues: CASSYEVGAGMTNTGELFF. The chain has TRBV6-2 or TRBV6-3 and TRBJ2-2, with D tentatively TRBD2 (5 bases). The CDR3 totals 19 residues. With 2 bases removed from V and 0 bases from J, the gap between germline ends came to 19 bases. CDR1 is MNHEY and CDR2 is SVGEGT in the germline V gene.

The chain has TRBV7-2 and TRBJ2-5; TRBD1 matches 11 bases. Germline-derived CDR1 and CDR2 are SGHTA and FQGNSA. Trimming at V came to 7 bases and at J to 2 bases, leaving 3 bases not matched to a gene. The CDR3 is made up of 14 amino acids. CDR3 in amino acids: CASIRDRGQETQYF. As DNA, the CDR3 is TGTGCCAGCATACGGGACAGGGGGCAAGAGACCCAGTACTTC.